This T cell receptor (beta chain) was observed in a study of T cell clones after liver transplantation. Study at large: Three of the eight recipients were HCV-positive; the rest had non-autoimmune, non-viral transplant indications.

With 2 bases clipped from V and 3 bases from J, the junction kept 3 bases outside the gene matches. CDR3 size: 15 residues. CDR1 MNHNS and CDR2 SASEGT come from the germline V gene. TCRdb keeps only in-frame clones here, not all; method: immunoSEQ multiplex PCR. The sample consists of 75,000 to 95,000 clones, roughly 85% of them appearing once. This chain joins TRBV6-1 and TRBJ2-7, with TRBD2 matching 11 bases. Sequenced material: CD4+ T cells from blood, taken at the 22-month timepoint. This clonotype originated in a human patient who received a liver transplant. Part of the T cells may come from the graft donor. CDR3 sequence: CASSEFTSGSYEQYF. CDR3 DNA: TGTGCCAGCAGTGAATTCACTAGCGGGAGCTACGAGCAGTACTTC.